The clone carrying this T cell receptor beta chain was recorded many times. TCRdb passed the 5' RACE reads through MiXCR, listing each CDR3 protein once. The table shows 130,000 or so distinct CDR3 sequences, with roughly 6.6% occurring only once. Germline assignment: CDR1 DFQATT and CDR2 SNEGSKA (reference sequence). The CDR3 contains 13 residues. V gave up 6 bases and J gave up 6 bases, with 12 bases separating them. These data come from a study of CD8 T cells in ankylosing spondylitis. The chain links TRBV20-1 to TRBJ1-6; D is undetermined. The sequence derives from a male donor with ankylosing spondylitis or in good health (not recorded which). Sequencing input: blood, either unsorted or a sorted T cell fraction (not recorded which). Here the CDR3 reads CSAQVGLNSPLHF. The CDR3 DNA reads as TGCAGTGCCCAGGTTGGGCTTAATTCACCCCTCCACTTT.